This T cell receptor (beta chain) was identified in a study of T cells in Graves' hyperthyroidism and ophthalmopathy. RNA transcripts gave rise to amplified TCR beta CDR3 regions. RT-PCR in the first round (using the HTBI primer set) targeted the TCR CDR3. TCRdb re-called the multiplex PCR reads with MiXCR, one entry per CDR3 protein. Among 350,000 to 400,000 distinct CDR3 sequences listed, about a fifth were seen once. The V gene's germline CDR1 is GTSNPN and CDR2 SVGIG (reference sequence). This CDR3 is 13 amino acids long. The ends were cut back, 6 bases at V and 8 bases at J, with 19 bases in the middle.

This clonotype was sampled from a woman younger than 30 with Graves' hyperthyroidism. Sequences were obtained from blood. The chain couples TRBV30 to TRBJ1-1, with TRBD1 as a possible D gene (6 bases). The CDR3 DNA reads TGTGCCTGCGAGGGGGGGCAGCTCGCCGAAGCTTTCTTT. Residues: CACEGGQLAEAFF.